The following is a T cell receptor beta chain sequence with its context. Antigen unknown. The CDR3 is 16 residues long. With 5 bases clipped from V and 9 bases from J, the junction kept 11 bases outside the gene matches. Primers used in a second PCR of roughly 7 to 12 cycles were a sample-barcoded 5' primer and a J-beta primer mix. Template switching added a 12-random-nucleotide identifier to every cDNA molecule. TCRdb ran MiXCR on the 5' RACE reads and lists one entry per CDR3 protein. The data contain around 850,000 distinct CDR3 sequences, roughly 35% of them seen just once; the ten biggest clones take up roughly 13%. This record comes from a study of blood T cells in healthy people across ages. Study-wide points: Older age went with lower TCR beta diversity per million T cells, in a roughly linear way. Diversity estimated from one million T cells was considered an underestimate.

The rearrangement joins TRBV12-3 or TRBV12-4 to TRBJ1-6; TRBD1 matches at 9 bases. The TCR comes from a man aged 18 to 29 in good health. What was sequenced was blood. The CDR3 here is CASSPDRGVTGSPLHF. CDR3 coding DNA: TGTGCCAGCAGTCCCGACAGGGGGGTAACCGGTTCACCCCTCCACTTT.